One and the same sample provided the 5 T cell receptor beta chains below, sequenced in a study of Ad26.COV2.S vaccination and SARS-CoV-2 variants. Treatment in this sample: roughly 19 received Ad26.COV2.S at low or high dose, single or two shots; about 5 received placebo; per-sample allocation not given. Sampling took place 63 days after the first vaccine or placebo injection. Sequencing was performed with immunoSEQ multiplex PCR; in TCRdb, only in-frame clones are kept and a portion is missing. The table records 430,000 or so clones, roughly nine tenths of them present only once. Sequenced here: peripheral blood, sampled in a trial of Ad26.COV2.S vaccine versus placebo. The receptors here all came from a person aged 18 to 65 who received the Ad26.COV2.S COVID-19 vaccine or a placebo.

The chain links TRBV7-9 to TRBJ2-1; the D gene could be TRBD1 or TRBD2 (5 bases each). The germline V gene encodes CDR1 SEHNR and CDR2 FQNEAQ (reference sequence). The V end lost 5 bases, the J end lost 4 bases, and 15 bases lay between the germline ends. The length of the CDR3 is 15 residues. The CDR3 protein is CASSPRGSQYNEQFF. The CDR3 DNA is TGTGCCAGCAGCCCCCGGGGCAGTCAGTACAATGAGCAGTTCTTC. The full variable domain, in which reference TRBV7-9 and TRBJ2-1 provide the parts outside the CDR3, is DTGVSQNPRHKITKRGQNVTFRCDPISEHNRLYWYRQTLGQGPEFLTYFQNEAQLEKSRLLSDRFSAERPKGSFSTLEIQRTEQGDSAMYLCASSPRGSQYNEQFFGPGTRLTVL.

The chain carries TRBV19 and TRBJ2-1, with 11 bases lining up with TRBD2. Germline V gene lookup returns CDR1 LNHDA and CDR2 SQIVND (reference sequence). The CDR3 totals 15 residues. The ends lost 7 bases at V and 2 bases at J; junction bases unmatched: 4. In DNA, the CDR3 is TGTGCCAGTACCAGACTAGCGGGACCCTACAATGAGCAGTTCTTC. Amino acid sequence: CASTRLAGPYNEQFF. The full variable domain, in which reference TRBV19 and TRBJ2-1 provide the parts outside the CDR3, is DGGITQSPKYLFRKEGQNVTLSCEQNLNHDAMYWYRQDPGQGLRLIYYSQIVNDFQKGDIAEGYSVSREKKESFPLTVTSAQKNPTAFYLCASTRLAGPYNEQFFGPGTRLTVL.

This rearrangement joins TRBV5-1 to TRBJ2-5; 8 nucleotides align to TRBD2. V shed 6 bases, J shed 4 bases, and the junction held 8 bases outside the gene matches. In germline, CDR1 is SGHRS, CDR2 YFSETQ. The CDR3 is 14 amino acids. CDR3 bases: TGCGCCAGCATGCTAGGAGCGGGAGTAGAGACCCAGTACTTC. Protein: CASMLGAGVETQYF.

V is TRBV5-1 and J is TRBJ2-5, with 9 positions matching TRBD2. This CDR3 contains 17 residues. The junction had 8 bases not matched to a gene; V was cut back by 2 bases and J by 0 bases. Germline assignment: CDR1 SGHRS and CDR2 YFSETQ. CDR3 residues: CASSFGSGGSYQETQYF. CDR3 nucleotides: TGCGCCAGCAGCTTCGGTAGCGGGGGCTCGTACCAAGAGACCCAGTACTTC.

This chain connects TRBV5-6 to TRBJ1-1, with D possibly being TRBD1 (6 bases). The CDR3 runs 12 residues. Germline loops: CDR1 SGHDT, CDR2 YYEEEE. V was clipped by 0 bases and J by 9 bases, with 9 bases between them. The chain's CDR3 is CASSLVRGKAFF. DNA of the CDR3: TGTGCCAGCAGCTTGGTTAGGGGGAAAGCTTTCTTT.